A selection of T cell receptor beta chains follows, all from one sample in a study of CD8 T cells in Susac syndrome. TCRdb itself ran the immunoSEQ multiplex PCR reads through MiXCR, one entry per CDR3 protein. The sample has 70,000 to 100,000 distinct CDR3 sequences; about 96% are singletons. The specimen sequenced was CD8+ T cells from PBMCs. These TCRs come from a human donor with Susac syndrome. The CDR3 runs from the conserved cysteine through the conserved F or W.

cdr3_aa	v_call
CASIPGGQETQYF	TRBV6-5
CASSEELNQPQHF	TRBV2
CASSAGTGWSEFF	TRBV11-3
CASSLGTFPNEQFF	TRBV7-2
CASSIGTVNYGYTF	TRBV19
CAWSVTGSMETQYF	TRBV30
CASSSPGAGHNQPQHF	TRBV6-6
CAISTSGGTGEQFF	TRBV10-3
CASSSLAGVISYEQYF	TRBV11-2
CASSPAGGGHYEQYF	TRBV28
CASSTTGPHGYTF	TRBV19
CAWSAGGFEAFF	TRBV30
CSALQEFFETQYF	TRBV20-1
CSANRPGDEQYF	TRBV20-1
CASSFSGANSPLHF	TRBV7-3
CSGRQGIQETQYF	TRBV29-1
CASSFRDFGSYEQYF	TRBV7-9
CSGDRVPYEQYF	TRBV20-1
CSARGTAEYGYTF	TRBV20-1
CASSFTRGGPEQYF	TRBV12-3/TRBV12-4
CSVHREANYGYTF	TRBV29-1
CASSQEGRPNGYTF	TRBV3-1
CASSQSAGTGVTGELFF	TRBV6-2/TRBV6-3
CSAQEGNQPQHF	TRBV20-1
CASSEGGVGGYTF	TRBV2